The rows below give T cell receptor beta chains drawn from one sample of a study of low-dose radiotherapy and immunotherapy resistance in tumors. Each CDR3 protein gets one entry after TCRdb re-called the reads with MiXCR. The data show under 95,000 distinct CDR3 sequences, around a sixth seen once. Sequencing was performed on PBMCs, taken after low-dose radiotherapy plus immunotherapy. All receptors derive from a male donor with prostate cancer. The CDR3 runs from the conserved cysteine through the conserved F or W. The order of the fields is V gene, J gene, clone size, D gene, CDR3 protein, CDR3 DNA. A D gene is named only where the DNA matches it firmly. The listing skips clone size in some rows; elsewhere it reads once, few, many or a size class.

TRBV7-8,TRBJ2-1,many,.,CASSLGQLASEQFF,TGTGCCAGCAGCTTAGGACAGTTGGCGAGTGAGCAGTTCTTC
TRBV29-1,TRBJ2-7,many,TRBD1,CSAGAGTGRNEQYF,TGCAGCGCTGGAGCCGGGACAGGGAGGAACGAGCAGTACTTC
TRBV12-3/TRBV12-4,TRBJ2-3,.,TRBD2,CASSWDTSGSTDTQYF,TGTGCCAGCAGTTGGGATACTAGCGGGAGCACAGATACGCAGTATTTT
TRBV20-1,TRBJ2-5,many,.,CSADVPRLERGTQYF,TGCAGTGCCGATGTCCCCCGTCTAGAACGCGGGACCCAGTACTTC
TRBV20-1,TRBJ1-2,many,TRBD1,CSARGGGGMNYGYTF,TGCAGTGCCCGGGGAGGGGGCGGAATGAACTATGGCTACACCTTC
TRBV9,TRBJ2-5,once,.,CASSVGLQGPGQETQYF,TGTGCCAGCAGCGTAGGTCTCCAGGGGCCCGGCCAAGAGACCCAGTACTTC
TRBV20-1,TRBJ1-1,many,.,CSARDRQAPREAFF,TGCAGTGCTAGAGATCGCCAGGCCCCCAGGGAAGCTTTCTTT
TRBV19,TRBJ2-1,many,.,CASSGGPRSSYNEQFF,TGTGCCAGTAGTGGAGGTCCACGGAGCTCCTACAATGAGCAGTTCTTC
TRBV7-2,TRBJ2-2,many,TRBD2,CASSTGLATGELFF,TGTGCCAGCAGCACCGGACTAGCCACCGGGGAGCTGTTTTTT
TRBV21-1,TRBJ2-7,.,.,CASSIIPGLAERPYEQYF,TGTGCCAGCAGCATCATCCCGGGACTAGCGGAAAGACCCTACGAGCAGTACTTC
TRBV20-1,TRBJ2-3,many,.,CSATDQAVVSDTQYF,TGCAGTGCTACCGACCAGGCAGTTGTATCAGATACGCAGTATTTT
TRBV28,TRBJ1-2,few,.,CASSLLGGGYGYTF,TGTGCCAGCAGTTTATTAGGAGGGGGCTATGGCTACACCTTC
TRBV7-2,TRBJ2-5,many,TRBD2,CASSLAPPGRRSGRGLLGETQYF,TGTGCCAGCAGCTTAGCCCCTCCAGGGAGGCGAAGCGGGAGGGGCCTGTTGGGAGAGACCCAGTACTTC
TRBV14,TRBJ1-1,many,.,CASRHLDLRGGRTEAFF,TGTGCCAGCAGGCACCTGGACCTCAGGGGAGGCAGGACTGAAGCTTTCTTT
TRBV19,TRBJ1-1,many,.,CASLGASGETNTEAFF,TGTGCCAGCTTAGGAGCCTCAGGGGAAACGAACACTGAAGCTTTCTTT
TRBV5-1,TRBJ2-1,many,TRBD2,CASSLPSGSEQFF,TGCGCCAGCAGCTTACCTAGCGGGAGTGAGCAGTTCTTC
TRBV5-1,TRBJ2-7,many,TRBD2,CASSLELAGGGEQYF,TGCGCCAGCAGCTTGGAACTAGCGGGAGGAGGCGAGCAGTACTTC